The 11 T cell receptor beta chains presented below share a single source sample, sequenced in a study of blood T cells in healthy people across ages. With a J-beta primer mix and a sample-barcoded 5' primer, a second PCR ran about 7 to 11 cycles. One entry per CDR3 protein, called by TCRdb with MiXCR from the 5' RACE reads. The top ten clones hold roughly 12% of a sample with 1.6 million or so distinct CDR3 sequences, 30% to 40% of them seen once. Sequencing was performed on blood. The receptors were sampled from a woman under 40 in good health.

This clonotype was counted a few times. This chain links TRBV27 with TRBJ1-1, with TRBD1 identical over 8 bases. The V segment lost 5 bases and the J segment 4 bases; nucleotides outside the gene matches: 9. Germline V gene lookup returns CDR1 MNHEY and CDR2 SMNVEV (reference sequence). The CDR3 is 15 amino acids. CDR3 region: CASSPSTGASTEAFF. For the CDR3, the DNA is TGTGCCAGCAGTCCTTCGACAGGGGCGTCCACTGAAGCTTTCTTT.

This rearrangement joins TRBV2 to TRBJ2-3; 10 bases map to TRBD2. Germline-derived CDR1 and CDR2 are SNHLY and FYNNEI. The trim removed 5 bases at V and 6 bases at J, leaving 8 bases unmatched. CDR3 length: 15 residues. Here the CDR3 DNA reads TGTGCCAGCAGTCCCCTCCTAGCGGGAGCTGATACGCAGTATTTT. This codes for CASSPLLAGADTQYF.

J is TRBJ2-7 and V is TRBV10-3; the D gene could be TRBD1 or TRBD2 (5 bases each). The V and J ends lost 5 bases and 4 bases respectively, with 27 bases between them. Germline CDR1 and CDR2: ENHRY and SYGVKD. The CDR3 has 18 residues. CDR3 nucleotide sequence: TGTGCCATCAGTCCACACCGGGACCTTCTTTCTCTGAATTACGAGCAGTACTTC. It encodes CAISPHRDLLSLNYEQYF.

This clonotype was counted between two and nine times. The chain employs TRBV20-1 and TRBJ2-1; no clear D gene. The CDR3 is made up of 13 amino acids. Germline V CDR1 and CDR2: DFQATT, SNEGSKA (reference sequence). V was pared by 5 bases and J by 5 bases, with 13 bases between. CDR3 in amino acids: CSARQALHNEQFF. The CDR3 coding sequence is TGCAGTGCTCGTCAGGCCTTGCACAATGAGCAGTTCTTC.

This clonotype was recorded a few times. The chain joins TRBV10-3 to TRBJ2-7, with 8 positions matching TRBD1. CDR1 ENHRY and CDR2 SYGVKD come from the germline V gene. The CDR3 extends over 12 amino acids. Trimming took 9 bases from V and 2 from J; bases not matched to a gene: 3. CDR3 sequence (DNA): TGTGCCATTAGGACAGGGACCTACGAGCAGTACTTC. This encodes CAIRTGTYEQYF.

This chain connects TRBV2 to TRBJ2-5; D is possibly TRBD1 (5 bases). The CDR3 runs to 14 residues. Deletions cut 8 bases from V and 5 bases from J, with 18 bases between. CDR1 and CDR2 (germline): SNHLY, FYNNEI. The CDR3 protein is CASVVGALGETQYF. The CDR3 coding sequence is TGTGCCAGCGTCGTAGGGGCTCTTGGGGAGACCCAGTACTTC.

The V gene is TRBV18, the J gene TRBJ2-7, with D perhaps matching TRBD1 or TRBD2 (6 bases each). The V end was cut by 5 bases, the J end by 5 bases, with 13 bases between. Germline CDR1 is KGHSH and CDR2 is LQKENI. This CDR3 contains 13 residues. The CDR3 DNA reads as TGTGCCAGCTCAGATAACAGGGAGGACGAGCAGTACTTC. Translated: CASSDNREDEQYF.

This clonotype has just a few counts. This sequence joins TRBV28 and TRBJ2-6; TRBD1 aligns across 9 bases. The CDR3 loop spans 17 amino acids. Germline assignment: CDR1 MDHEN and CDR2 SYDVKM. Trimming at V came to 5 bases and at J to 2 bases, leaving 7 bases not matched to a gene. CDR3: CASSPGDREAGANVLTF. The DNA of the CDR3 is TGTGCCAGCAGTCCGGGGGACAGGGAAGCTGGGGCCAACGTCCTGACTTTC.

This clonotype was detected many times. The V call is TRBV20-1, the J call TRBJ2-1; D is unresolved. Looked up from germline, CDR1 is DFQATT and CDR2 is SNEGSKA (reference sequence). The CDR3 length is 13 residues. The CDR3 reads CSPVRSSYNEQFF. The DNA of the CDR3 is TGCAGCCCTGTTAGGAGCTCCTACAATGAGCAGTTCTTC.

The chain recombines TRBV9 with TRBJ1-2; 7 bases are a match to TRBD1. CDR3 length: 12 residues. Germline V gene lookup returns CDR1 SGDLS and CDR2 YYNGEE. Trimming cost V 0 bases and J 11 bases; bases outside gene matches: 4. The CDR3 DNA follows: TGTGCCAGCAGCGTAGGGACAGGCCCGTACACCTTC. Translation gives CASSVGTGPYTF.

CDR3 protein: CASSSPVQYGNIQYF. CDR3 coding DNA: TGTGCCAGCAGCTCCCCTGTCCAATACGGGAACATTCAGTACTTC. V is TRBV7-9 and J is TRBJ2-4; D remains unclear. Germline loops: CDR1 SEHNR, CDR2 FQNEAQ (reference sequence). This CDR3 region has 15 residues. The V end lost 4 bases, the J end lost 7 bases, and 17 bases lay between the germline ends.